The 6 T cell receptor beta chains listed next were all sequenced from one sample in a study of metastatic and nonmetastatic thyroid tumors. Each patient came to thyroid surgery without any prior treatment (of any kind). TCRdb re-processed the PCR reads through MiXCR. The table includes around 45,000 clones, around 2.9% detected once. The sample consisted of blood. These receptors were obtained from a female donor with papillary thyroid cancer or a benign thyroid nodule (not recorded which). Some clones in this sample may be carry-over from other donors' samples.

This clone was found a few times. This sequence joins TRBV6-4 and TRBJ2-1; TRBD2 might be the D (6 bases). Per germline, CDR1 MRHNA and CDR2 SNTAGT. Trimming removed 3 bases from V and 4 bases from J, with 16 bases in between. CDR3 length: 16 amino acids. In DNA, the CDR3 is TGTGCCAGCAGTGAATTCGAGCGGACTATGTACAATGAGCAGTTCTTC. It specifies CASSEFERTMYNEQFF.

In this sample, this clone turned up many times. The chain recombines TRBV6-9 with TRBJ2-5; possibly TRBD1 for D (5 bases). The CDR3 covers 16 residues. The germline V gene encodes CDR1 MNHGY and CDR2 SVAAGI. Trimming pared 4 bases from V and 2 bases from J, leaving 17 bases between. The DNA for the CDR3 is TGTGCCAGCAGTTCGCAGACAGTCCAGGCGCAAGAGACCCAGTACTTC. Its translation is CASSSQTVQAQETQYF.

This clone was counted many times. The chain carries TRBV5-6 and TRBJ2-1, with D perhaps TRBD1 (6 bases). The germline V gene encodes CDR1 SGHDT and CDR2 YYEEEE. V was shortened by 0 bases and J by 4 bases, with 8 bases between the two germline ends. CDR3 length equals 14 residues. DNA for the CDR3: TGTGCCAGCAGCTTGGTTAGGGGGTACAATGAGCAGTTCTTC. Translating gives CASSLVRGYNEQFF. Full variable domain (missing parts from reference TRBV5-6 and TRBJ2-1): DAGVTQSPTHLIKTRGQQVTLRCSPKSGHDTVSWYQQALGQGPQFIFQYYEEEERQRGNFPDRFSGHQFPNYSSELNVNALLLGDSALYLCASSLVRGYNEQFFGPGTRLTVL.

The sample holds many counts of this clone. The junction shows a germline mismatch at one end, possibly a read error. The same CDR3 can be traced to other DNA sequences in this sample. The chain is built from TRBV3-1 and TRBJ1-2, with D possibly matching TRBD1 (5 bases). CDR1 is LGHDT, CDR2 YNNKEL, per germline (reference sequence). The CDR3 has 15 residues. The CDR3 DNA reads as TGCGCCAGCAGCCAGATACCGCCGGGGGTCTACGGCTACACCTTC. Its protein product is CASSQIPPGVYGYTF.

This clone appeared many times. V and J are TRBV12-3 or TRBV12-4 and TRBJ2-1, with 7 bases fitting TRBD2. The J segment lost 2 bases and the V segment lost 7 bases, leaving 11 bases of the junction unmatched. The CDR3 contains 16 residues. This chain's CDR3 is CASTPRAGEAYNEQFF. The DNA for the CDR3 is TGTGCCAGCACCCCTCGGGCGGGAGAGGCCTACAATGAGCAGTTCTTC.

This clone was detected a few times. In DNA, the CDR3 is TGTGCCAGCAGGGCCCCCATCGCGGGGGGGCTGGATGAGCAGTTCTTC. Translating gives CASRAPIAGGLDEQFF. The genes are TRBV6-1 and TRBJ2-1; 9 bases agree with TRBD2. The CDR3 is 16 amino acids. V shed 6 bases, J shed 8 bases, and the junction held 14 bases outside the gene matches. Germline loops: CDR1 MNHNS, CDR2 SASEGT.